The T cell receptor beta chain under discussion was sequenced for a study of identical twins. Whole-study findings and limits: Invariant MAIT and iNKT cells are populations that could partly confound zero-insertion analyses. Twins showed weaker excess sharing in their beta out-of-frame sequences.

This CDR3 is built from 15 residues. Germline V gives CDR1 SGDLS, CDR2 YYNGEE. V was trimmed by 0 bases and J by 2 bases, leaving 9 bases between them. As regards this clonotype: Its antigen remains unknown.

TCRdb itself ran the 5' RACE reads through MiXCR, one entry per CDR3 protein. Among about 190,000 distinct CDR3 sequences listed, approximately 16% were seen once. The data also belong to a second study, concerning T cells expressing NK-cell markers. As that study records: From sorted CD3+CD56+NKG2C+, CD3+CD56+NKG2C- and CD3+CD56-NKG2C+ T cells came the TCR beta repertoires. HCMV serostatus: seven of eight sequenced donors positive, one negative.

V usage is TRBV9 and J usage is TRBJ2-1, with D maybe TRBD2 (7 bases). Sequencing used CD8+ T cells sorted from blood. The TCR sequence derives from a woman aged 18-29 years in good health. The CDR3 sequence: CASSVEGGPYNEQFF. DNA of the CDR3: TGTGCCAGCAGCGTAGAGGGGGGGCCCTACAATGAGCAGTTCTTC. Full variable domain (outside the CDR3, taken from reference TRBV9 and TRBJ2-1): DSGVTQTPKHLITATGQRVTLRCSPRSGDLSVYWYQQSLDQGLQFLIQYYNGEERAKGNILERFSAQQFPDLHSELNLSSLELGDSALYFCASSVEGGPYNEQFFGPGTRLTVL.